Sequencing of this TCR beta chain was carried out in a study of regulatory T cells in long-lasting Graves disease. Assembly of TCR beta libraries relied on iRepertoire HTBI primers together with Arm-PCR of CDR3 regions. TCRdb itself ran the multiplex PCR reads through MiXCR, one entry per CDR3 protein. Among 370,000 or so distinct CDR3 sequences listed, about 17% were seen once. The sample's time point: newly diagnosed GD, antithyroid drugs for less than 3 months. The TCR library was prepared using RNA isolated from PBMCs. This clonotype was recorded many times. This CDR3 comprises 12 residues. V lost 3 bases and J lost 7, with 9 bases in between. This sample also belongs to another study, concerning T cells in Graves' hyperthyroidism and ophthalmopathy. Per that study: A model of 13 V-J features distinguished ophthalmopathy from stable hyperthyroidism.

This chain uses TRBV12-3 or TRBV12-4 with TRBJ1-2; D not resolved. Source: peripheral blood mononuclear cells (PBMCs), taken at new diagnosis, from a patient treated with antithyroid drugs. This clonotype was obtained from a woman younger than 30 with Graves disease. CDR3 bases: TGTGCCAGCAGTTTTTACGAGGGTGGCTACACCTTC. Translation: CASSFYEGGYTF.